The 25 T cell receptor beta chains below come from one sample, sequenced in a study of monozygotic twins with inflammatory bowel disease. TCRdb reprocessed the 5' RACE reads and keeps a single row for each CDR3 protein, giving no DNA. Its clone listing holds about 140,000 distinct CDR3 sequences. The sequenced sample consisted of blood. These receptors all stem from a human donor with ulcerative colitis or Crohn's disease, or a healthy co-twin of an affected twin (not recorded which).

This chain links TRBV20-1 with TRBJ2-3; TCRdb gives TRBD2 as the D gene, but with no DNA this cannot be confirmed. Germline values: CDR1 DFQATT, CDR2 SNEGSKA (reference sequence). The length of the CDR3 is 16 residues. The CDR3 region is CSARDLEGLIGDTQYF.

The chain uses TRBV11-2 and TRBJ1-1; TCRdb indicates TRBD1, and absent DNA this call remains unverified. The length of the CDR3 is 13 residues. Germline V CDR1 and CDR2: SGHAT, FQNNGV. The CDR3 is CASSLVGPTEAFF.

V usage is TRBV7-8 and J usage is TRBJ2-1. CDR3 length equals 14 residues. From germline, CDR1 is SGHVS and CDR2 FQNEAQ. This CDR3 is CASSSKEVSNEQFF.

The CDR3 spells CASSLGDRLGPQHF. The rearrangement uses TRBV5-1 and TRBJ1-5; TCRdb proposes TRBD1, but this gene call is untestable without DNA. CDR1 and CDR2 (germline): SGHRS, YFSETQ. This CDR3 spans 14 amino acids.

The chain links TRBV5-1 to TRBJ2-7. CDR1 is SGHRS and CDR2 is YFSETQ in the germline V gene. The CDR3 extends over 14 amino acids. The CDR3 loop is CASSLDRGYDEQYF.

CDR3 amino acids: CATHERLAAQETQYF. The chain combines TRBV10-3 with TRBJ2-5; TCRdb outputs TRBD2, but without DNA this stays unchecked. Looked up from germline, CDR1 is ENHRY and CDR2 is SYGVKD. The CDR3 is 15 residues long.

The V gene is TRBV20-1, the J gene TRBJ1-4; TCRdb lists TRBD1, though no DNA is available to test this call. The length of the CDR3 is 14 residues. Germline CDR1 is DFQATT and CDR2 is SNEGSKA (reference sequence). The CDR3 here is CSAGGGGTNEKLFF.

The chain links TRBV11-2 to TRBJ1-4; the D gene TCRdb calls, TRBD1, cannot be checked with no DNA. CDR1 is SGHAT and CDR2 is FQNNGV in the germline V gene. This CDR3 region has 14 residues. The CDR3 reads CASSLNRGREKLFF.

This chain links TRBV18 with TRBJ1-6; TCRdb proposes TRBD1, but this gene call is untestable without DNA. Germline loops: CDR1 KGHSH, CDR2 LQKENI. The length of the CDR3 is 17 residues. CDR3 region: CASSPPGQGERNSPLHF.

The chain employs TRBV4-2 and TRBJ2-4; as DNA is missing, the TRBD1 call by TCRdb cannot be tested. This CDR3 has 15 residues. Germline V gene data show CDR1 as LGHNA and CDR2 as YNFKEQ. CDR3: CASSQGTGGINIQYF.

The J gene is TRBJ1-2, the V gene TRBV5-4. Germline V gene lookup returns CDR1 SGHNT and CDR2 YYREEE (reference sequence). This CDR3 comprises 13 residues. The chain's CDR3 is CASSFGDNYGYTF.

CDR3 region: CAWSRGRGPNEQYF. The chain uses TRBV30 and TRBJ2-7; TCRdb proposes TRBD1, but this gene call is untestable without DNA. Germline CDR1 is GTSNPN and CDR2 is SVGIG (reference sequence). The CDR3 is made up of 14 amino acids.

The genes are TRBV7-2 and TRBJ2-3. The CDR3 contains 14 residues. Germline CDR1 SGHTA, CDR2 FQGNSA. CDR3 protein: CASSLDELSDTQYF. The entire variable domain, with the rest obtained from reference TRBV7-2 and TRBJ2-3, is as follows: GAGVSQSPSNKVTEKGKDVELRCDPISGHTALYWYRQSLGQGLEFLIYFQGNSAPDKSGLPSDRFSAERTGGSVSTLTIQRTQQEDSAVYLCASSLDELSDTQYFGPGTRLTVL.

The chain combines TRBV7-8 with TRBJ2-3; there is no DNA to check the TCRdb D call of TRBD2. Germline lookup yields CDR1 SGHVS and CDR2 FQNEAQ. The CDR3 consists of 16 residues. CDR3 loop: CASSPLRGAPTDTQYF.

The chain recombines TRBV29-1 with TRBJ1-5. The CDR3 is made up of 12 amino acids. The germline gives CDR1 SQVTM, CDR2 ANQGSEA. This CDR3 is CSVGQHNQPQHF. Full variable domain (missing parts from reference TRBV29-1 and TRBJ1-5): SAVISQKPSRDICQRGTSLTIQCQVDSQVTMMFWYRQQPGQSLTLIATANQGSEATYESGFVIDKFPISRPNLTFSTLTVSNMSPEDSSIYLCSVGQHNQPQHFGDGTRLSIL.

V gene TRBV10-3 combines with J gene TRBJ1-6; the TRBD1 assignment by TCRdb is unverifiable without DNA. CDR3 length equals 16 residues. Germline-derived CDR1 and CDR2 are ENHRY and SYGVKD. The CDR3 reads CAISESNSQGNSPLHF.

The gene calls are TRBV20-1 and TRBJ1-3; the D call of TRBD1 rests on TCRdb alone, since no DNA is present to check it. CDR1 and CDR2 (germline): DFQATT, SNEGSKA (reference sequence). The CDR3 runs 14 residues. The CDR3 here is CSARVRGPGNTIYF.

The chain uses TRBV5-1 and TRBJ2-5; TCRdb names TRBD1, which stays unverified in the absence of DNA. Germline lookup yields CDR1 SGHRS and CDR2 YFSETQ. The CDR3 runs to 14 residues. The CDR3 here is CATGQGNGQETQYF.

The V call is TRBV7-3, the J call TRBJ2-2; TCRdb's D gene call, TRBD1, goes unchecked for lack of DNA. Germline CDR1 and CDR2: SGHTA and FQGTGA. The CDR3 is 12 residues long. CDR3 sequence: CASSSRAGELFF.

CDR3: CSARRVPGQGVPDTQYF. The chain has TRBV20-1 and TRBJ2-3; TCRdb lists TRBD1, though no DNA is available to test this call. Germline V gene data show CDR1 as DFQATT and CDR2 as SNEGSKA (reference sequence). CDR3 length equals 17 residues.

The chain has TRBV12-3 or TRBV12-4 and TRBJ2-1; TCRdb designates TRBD1, a call that cannot be tested without DNA. The CDR3 has 16 residues. This CDR3 reads CASSLDPTDRYNEQFF.

This chain uses TRBV19 with TRBJ1-1. There are 13 residues in the CDR3. The germline V gene encodes CDR1 LNHDA and CDR2 SQIVND (reference sequence). CDR3 loop: CASSTQRNTEAFF.

V usage is TRBV5-1 and J usage is TRBJ2-1. Germline V gene data show CDR1 as SGHRS and CDR2 as YFSETQ. The CDR3 runs 12 residues. This CDR3 is CASSFNYNEQFF.

The chain combines TRBV5-4 with TRBJ2-3; TCRdb's assignment of TRBD1 cannot be checked, as there is no DNA. The CDR3 is 16 residues long. Germline lookup yields CDR1 SGHNT and CDR2 YYREEE (reference sequence). The CDR3 spells CASSGDRGRGTDTQYF.

V is TRBV20-1 and J is TRBJ2-2; TCRdb designates TRBD1, a call that cannot be tested without DNA. Per the germline V gene, CDR1 is DFQATT and CDR2 is SNEGSKA (reference sequence). The CDR3 totals 16 residues. The CDR3 loop reads CSARDLLRGKTGELFF.